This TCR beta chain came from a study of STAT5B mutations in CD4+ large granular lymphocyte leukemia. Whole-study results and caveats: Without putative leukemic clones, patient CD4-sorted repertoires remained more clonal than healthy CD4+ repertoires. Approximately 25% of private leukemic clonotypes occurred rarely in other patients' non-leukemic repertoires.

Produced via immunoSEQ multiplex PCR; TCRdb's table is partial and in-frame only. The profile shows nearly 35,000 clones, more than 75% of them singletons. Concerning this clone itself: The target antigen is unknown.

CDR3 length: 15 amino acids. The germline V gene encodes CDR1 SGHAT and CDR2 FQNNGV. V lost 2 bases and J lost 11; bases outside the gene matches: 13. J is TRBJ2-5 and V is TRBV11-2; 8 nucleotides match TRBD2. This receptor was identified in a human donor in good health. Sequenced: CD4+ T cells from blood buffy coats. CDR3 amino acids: CASSLRGREGGEQYF. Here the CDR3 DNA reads TGTGCCAGCAGCTTACGCGGCCGGGAGGGGGGTGAGCAGTACTTC.